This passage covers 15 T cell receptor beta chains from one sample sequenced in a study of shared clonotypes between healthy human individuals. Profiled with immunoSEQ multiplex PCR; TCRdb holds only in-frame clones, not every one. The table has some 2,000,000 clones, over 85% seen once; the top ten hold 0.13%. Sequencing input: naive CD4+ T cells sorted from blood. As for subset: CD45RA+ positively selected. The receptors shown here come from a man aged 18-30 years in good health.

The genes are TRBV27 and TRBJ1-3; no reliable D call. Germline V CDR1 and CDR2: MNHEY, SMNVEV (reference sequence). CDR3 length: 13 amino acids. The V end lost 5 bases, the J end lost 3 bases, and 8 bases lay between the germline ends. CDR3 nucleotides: TGTGCCAGCAGTCCGAGACGTGGAAACACCATATATTTT. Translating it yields CASSPRRGNTIYF.

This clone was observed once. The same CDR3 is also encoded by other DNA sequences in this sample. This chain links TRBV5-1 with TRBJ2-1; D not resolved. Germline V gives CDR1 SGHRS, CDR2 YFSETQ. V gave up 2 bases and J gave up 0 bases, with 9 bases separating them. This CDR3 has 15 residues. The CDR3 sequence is CASSFGQSSYNEQFF. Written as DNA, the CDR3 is TGCGCCAGCAGCTTCGGTCAAAGCTCCTACAATGAGCAGTTCTTC.

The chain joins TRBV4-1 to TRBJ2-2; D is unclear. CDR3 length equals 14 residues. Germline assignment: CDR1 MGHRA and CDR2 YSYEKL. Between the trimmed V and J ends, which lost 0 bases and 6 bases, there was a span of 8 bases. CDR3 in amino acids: CASSQDRRAGELFF. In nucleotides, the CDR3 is TGCGCCAGCAGCCAAGATCGAAGGGCCGGGGAGCTGTTTTTT.

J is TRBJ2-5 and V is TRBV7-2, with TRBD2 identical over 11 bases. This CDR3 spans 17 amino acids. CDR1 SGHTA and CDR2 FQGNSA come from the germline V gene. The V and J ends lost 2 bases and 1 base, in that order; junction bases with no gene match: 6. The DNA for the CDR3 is TGTGCCAGCAGCTTATGGTCTAGCGGGGGGAGCCAAGAGACCCAGTACTTC. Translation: CASSLWSSGGSQETQYF.

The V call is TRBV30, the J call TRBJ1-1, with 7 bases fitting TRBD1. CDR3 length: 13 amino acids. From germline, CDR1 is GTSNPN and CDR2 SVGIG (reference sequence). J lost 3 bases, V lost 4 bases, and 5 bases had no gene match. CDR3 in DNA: TGTGCCTGGACCGGGACAGTTTACACTGAAGCTTTCTTT. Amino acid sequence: CAWTGTVYTEAFF. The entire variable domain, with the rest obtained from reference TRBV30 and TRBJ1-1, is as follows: SQTIHQWPATLVQPVGSPLSLECTVEGTSNPNLYWYRQAAGRGLQLLFYSVGIGQISSEVPQNLSASRPQDRQFILSSKKLLLSDSGFYLCAWTGTVYTEAFFGQGTRLTVV.

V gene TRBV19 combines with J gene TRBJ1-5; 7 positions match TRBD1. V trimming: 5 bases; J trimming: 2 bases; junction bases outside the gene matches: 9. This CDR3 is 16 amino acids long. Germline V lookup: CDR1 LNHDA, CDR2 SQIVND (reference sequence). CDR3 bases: TGTGCCAGTAGTCCCTCCAAAGGACAGGGCAATCAGCCCCAGCATTTT. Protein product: CASSPSKGQGNQPQHF.

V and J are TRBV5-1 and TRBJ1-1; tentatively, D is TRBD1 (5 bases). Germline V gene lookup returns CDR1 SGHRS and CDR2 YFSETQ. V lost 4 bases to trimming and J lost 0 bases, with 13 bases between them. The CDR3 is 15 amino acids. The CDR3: CASSGSGRMNTEAFF. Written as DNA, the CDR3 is TGCGCCAGCAGCGGGTCGGGACGGATGAACACTGAAGCTTTCTTT.

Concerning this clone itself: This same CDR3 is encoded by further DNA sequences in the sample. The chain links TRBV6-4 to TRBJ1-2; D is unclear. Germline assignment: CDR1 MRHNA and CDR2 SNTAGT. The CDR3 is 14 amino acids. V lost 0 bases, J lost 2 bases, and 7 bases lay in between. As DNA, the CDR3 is TGTGCCAGCAGTGACTCAGGAGGGAACTATGGCTACACCTTC. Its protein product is CASSDSGGNYGYTF.

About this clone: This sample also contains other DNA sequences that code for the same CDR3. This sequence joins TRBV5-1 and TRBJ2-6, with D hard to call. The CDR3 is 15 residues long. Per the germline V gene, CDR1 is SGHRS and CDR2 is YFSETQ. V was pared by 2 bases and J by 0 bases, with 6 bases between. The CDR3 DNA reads TGCGCCAGCAGCTTAGCAGCCTCTGGGGCCAACGTCCTGACTTTC. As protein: CASSLAASGANVLTF. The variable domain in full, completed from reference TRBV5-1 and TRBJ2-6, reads KAGVTQTPRYLIKTRGQQVTLSCSPISGHRSVSWYQQTPGQGLQFLFEYFSETQRNKGNFPGRFSGRQFSNSRSEMNVSTLELGDSALYLCASSLAASGANVLTFGAGSRLTVL.

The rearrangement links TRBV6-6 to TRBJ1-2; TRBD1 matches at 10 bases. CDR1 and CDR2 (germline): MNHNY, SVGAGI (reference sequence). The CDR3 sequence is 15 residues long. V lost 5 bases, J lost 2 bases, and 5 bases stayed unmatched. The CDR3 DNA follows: TGTGCCAGCAGTAGGGGACAGGGGCTCAACTATGGCTACACCTTC. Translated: CASSRGQGLNYGYTF.

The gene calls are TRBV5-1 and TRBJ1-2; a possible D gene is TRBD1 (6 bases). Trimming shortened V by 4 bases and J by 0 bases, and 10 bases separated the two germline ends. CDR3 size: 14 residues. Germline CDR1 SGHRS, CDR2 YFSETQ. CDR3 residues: CASSQGQTNYGYTF. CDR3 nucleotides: TGCGCCAGCAGCCAGGGACAAACTAACTATGGCTACACCTTC.

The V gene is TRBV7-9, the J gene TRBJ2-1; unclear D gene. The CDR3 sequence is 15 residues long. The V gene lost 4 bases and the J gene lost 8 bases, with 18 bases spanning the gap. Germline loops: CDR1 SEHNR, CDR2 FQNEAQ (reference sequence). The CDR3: CASSYPLPPSDEQFF. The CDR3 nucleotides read TGTGCCAGCAGCTACCCCTTGCCCCCTTCGGATGAGCAGTTCTTC.

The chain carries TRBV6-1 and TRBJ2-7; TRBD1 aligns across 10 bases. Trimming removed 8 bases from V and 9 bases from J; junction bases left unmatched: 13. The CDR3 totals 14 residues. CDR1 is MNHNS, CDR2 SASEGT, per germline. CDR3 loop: CASQGTGELSGQYF. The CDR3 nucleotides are TGTGCCAGCCAGGGGACAGGGGAATTGAGCGGGCAGTACTTC.

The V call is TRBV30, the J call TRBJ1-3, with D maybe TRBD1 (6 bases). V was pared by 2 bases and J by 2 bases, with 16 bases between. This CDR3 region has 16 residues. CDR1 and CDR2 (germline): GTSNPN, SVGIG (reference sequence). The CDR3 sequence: CAWSRIRGQTGNTIYF. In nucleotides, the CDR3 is TGTGCCTGGAGTCGAATTCGTGGACAGACTGGAAACACCATATATTTT.

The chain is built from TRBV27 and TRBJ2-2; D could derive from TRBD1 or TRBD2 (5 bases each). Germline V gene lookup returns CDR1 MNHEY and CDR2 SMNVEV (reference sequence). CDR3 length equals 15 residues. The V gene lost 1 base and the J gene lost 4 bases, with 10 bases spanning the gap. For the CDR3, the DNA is TGTGCCAGCAGTTTATGGGGGACGGCCACCGGGGAGCTGTTTTTT. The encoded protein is CASSLWGTATGELFF.